These T cell receptor beta chains were read from a single sample in a study of T cell responses to AZD1222 COVID-19 vaccine. Method: immunoSEQ multiplex PCR; TCRdb's copy keeps in-frame clones and lacks some. The repertoire consists of fewer than 130,000 clones, with approximately 90% occurring once and the leading ten covering about 3%. The sequencing used peripheral blood, collected on day 0 of AZD1222 vaccination. The receptors shown here come from an adult in good health. CDR3s include the opening cysteine and the closing phenylalanine or tryptophan. D genes are given only for firm matches. Clone size is given for some rows only: seen once, a few or many times, or a class if the clone is expanded.

DNA	CDR3	length	D	J	V	size
TGTGCCAGCAGCTTCGGCCAGGGGTTGGCTTTCTTT	CASSFGQGLAFF	12	.	TRBJ1-1	TRBV11-3	.
TGTGCCAGTAGTCTAACCCGACAGGGTCACAATCAGCCCCAGCATTTT	CASSLTRQGHNQPQHF	16	TRBD1	TRBJ1-5	TRBV19	.
TGCGCCAGCAGTCTTGCAATGGGGGGGATGGAGACTGAAGCTTTCTTT	CASSLAMGGMETEAFF	16	.	TRBJ1-1	TRBV4-1	.
TGTGCCAGCAGTGCAGGGGGCGGCCGGGAGCTGTTTTTT	CASSAGGGRELFF	13	TRBD1	TRBJ2-2	TRBV6-4	.
TGTGCCAGCAGCCCACAGGGTCACGATAATTCACCCCTCCACTTT	CASSPQGHDNSPLHF	15	.	TRBJ1-6	TRBV7-2	.
TGTGCCAGCAGTGCAAACCGACAGTCCTTTTCCTATGGCTACACCTTC	CASSANRQSFSYGYTF	16	.	TRBJ1-2	TRBV6-1	.
TGTGCCGGGCGGAAAGGACAGGGGACCGGGGAGCTGTTTTTT	CAGRKGQGTGELFF	14	TRBD1	TRBJ2-2	TRBV28	.
TGTGCCAGTAGTATCTCACAGCAGAACACTGAAGCTTTCTTT	CASSISQQNTEAFF	14	.	TRBJ1-1	TRBV19	.
TGTGCCAGCAGCTTACAGGGGGCGCGAACTGAAGCTTTCTTT	CASSLQGARTEAFF	14	TRBD1	TRBJ1-1	TRBV7-8	few
TGCGCCAGCAGCCCGACTGCCGGGACCTACGAGCAGTACTTC	CASSPTAGTYEQYF	14	.	TRBJ2-7	TRBV5-1	.
TGCGCCAGCAGCTTGGGGGCAACTAGCGGGGCTCAAGAGACCCAGTACTTC	CASSLGATSGAQETQYF	17	TRBD2	TRBJ2-5	TRBV5-1	.
TGCGCCAGCAGTGGACCCTTGAACACTGAAGCTTTCTTT	CASSGPLNTEAFF	13	.	TRBJ1-1	TRBV10-1	.
TGTGCCAGCAGTGCGGCGCCGGACGGTAACTATGGCTACACCTTC	CASSAAPDGNYGYTF	15	.	TRBJ1-2	TRBV28	.